The present T cell receptor beta chain was sequenced within a study of blood T cell repertoires in COVID-19. The CDR3 covers 11 residues. Trimming shortened V by 4 bases and J by 6 bases, and 6 bases separated the two germline ends. The V gene's germline CDR1 is SGHTA and CDR2 FQGNSA. Some clones are missing from TCRdb's copy, which holds only in-frame ones; the method was immunoSEQ multiplex PCR. The sample contains about 240,000 clones, around nine tenths of which appear only once. V is TRBV7-2 and J is TRBJ1-1; D perhaps matches TRBD1 (5 bases). The sequence was collected from a woman in her seventies with active or convalescent COVID-19. Sequences were obtained from peripheral blood. The CDR3 DNA is TGTGCCAGCAGCTGGGACTCTGAAGCTTTCTTT. Translated, it gives CASSWDSEAFF. Full variable domain (rest looked up from reference TRBV7-2 and TRBJ1-1): GAGVSQSPSNKVTEKGKDVELRCDPISGHTALYWYRQSLGQGLEFLIYFQGNSAPDKSGLPSDRFSAERTGGSVSTLTIQRTQQEDSAVYLCASSWDSEAFFGQGTRLTVV.